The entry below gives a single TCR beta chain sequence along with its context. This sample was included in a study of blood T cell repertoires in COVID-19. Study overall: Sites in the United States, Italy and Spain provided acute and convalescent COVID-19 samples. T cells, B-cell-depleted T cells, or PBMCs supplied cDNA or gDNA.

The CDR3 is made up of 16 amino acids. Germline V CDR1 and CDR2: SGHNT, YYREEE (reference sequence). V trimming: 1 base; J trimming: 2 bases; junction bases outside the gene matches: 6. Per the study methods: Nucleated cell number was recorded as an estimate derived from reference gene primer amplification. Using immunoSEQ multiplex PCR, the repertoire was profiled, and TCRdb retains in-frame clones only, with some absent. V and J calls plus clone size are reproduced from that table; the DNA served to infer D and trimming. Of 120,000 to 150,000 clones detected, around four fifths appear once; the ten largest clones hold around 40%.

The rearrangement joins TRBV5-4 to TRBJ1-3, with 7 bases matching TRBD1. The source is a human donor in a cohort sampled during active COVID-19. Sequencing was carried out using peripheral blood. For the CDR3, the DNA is TGTGCCAGCAGCTTGATTAGCAGGGGGGCTGGAAACACCATATATTTT. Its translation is CASSLISRGAGNTIYF.